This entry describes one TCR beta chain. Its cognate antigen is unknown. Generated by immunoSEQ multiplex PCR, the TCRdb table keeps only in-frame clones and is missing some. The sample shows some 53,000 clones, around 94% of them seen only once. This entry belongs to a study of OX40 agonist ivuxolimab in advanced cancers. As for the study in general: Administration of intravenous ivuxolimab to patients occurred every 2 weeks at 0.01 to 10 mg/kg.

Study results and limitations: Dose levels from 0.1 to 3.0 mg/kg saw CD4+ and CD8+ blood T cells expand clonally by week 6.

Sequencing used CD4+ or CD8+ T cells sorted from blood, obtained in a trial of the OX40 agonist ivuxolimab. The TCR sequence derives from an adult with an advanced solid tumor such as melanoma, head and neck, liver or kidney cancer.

In DNA, the CDR3 is TGTGCCAGCAGTTTTGGGGGGGTCCAAGAGACCCAGTACTTC. It translates to CASSFGGVQETQYF. This chain connects TRBV28 to TRBJ2-5; 7 nucleotides agree with TRBD2. Germline V lookup: CDR1 MDHEN, CDR2 SYDVKM. This CDR3 is 14 amino acids long. The V and J ends lost 3 bases and 1 base, in that order; junction bases with no gene match: 2.